Below are 18 T cell receptor beta chains sequenced from a single sample in a study of cytomegalovirus exposure and HLA in healthy donors (dated by TCRdb to between 2016 and 2019). Library preparation employed the immunoSEQ multiplex PCR assay. For the multiplex PCR, a mixture combining 60 forward primers for TCR Vbeta segments and 13 reverse primers for TCR Jbeta segments was used. This immuneACCESS table, as held by TCRdb, lists in-frame sequences with V and J called but not all clones. Of the missing ones, under half trace to an unresolved V gene in checked studies; the others have no known cause. For this sample the table gives some 190,000 clones, of which 65% to 80% were detected only once. Together, the top ten hold around 0.99% of the sample. Sequencing was performed on PBMCs. Receptor source: a woman between 35 and 50 years old in good health and CMV-seronegative.

V gene TRBV7-2 combines with J gene TRBJ2-7; TRBD2 agrees at 9 bases. This CDR3 region has 14 residues. CDR1 SGHTA and CDR2 FQGNSA come from the germline V gene. The V gene end was trimmed by 3 bases and the J gene end by 2 bases; junction bases not matched to a gene: 2. The CDR3 sequence is CASSFSSGAYEQYF. In DNA, the CDR3 is TGTGCCAGCAGCTTCTCTAGCGGGGCCTACGAGCAGTACTTC.

The genes are TRBV29-1 and TRBJ2-2; 7 bases line up with TRBD1. The CDR3 sequence is 14 residues long. The germline CDR1 and CDR2 sequences are SQVTM and ANQGSEA. V was pared by 5 bases and J by 2 bases, with 5 bases of the junction left unmatched. CDR3 region: CSVRRDSNTGELFF. Here the CDR3 DNA reads TGCAGCGTTCGCCGGGACAGCAACACCGGGGAGCTGTTTTTT.

The chain carries TRBV16 and TRBJ1-1; D possibly corresponds to TRBD1 (5 bases). Germline V gene lookup returns CDR1 KGHSY and CDR2 FQNENV. V was pared by 0 bases and J by 2 bases, with 10 bases between. The CDR3 consists of 15 residues. CDR3 coding DNA: TGTGCCAGCAGCCAATCGGGTGGGGCTAACACTGAAGCTTTCTTT. Translation: CASSQSGGANTEAFF.

This chain connects TRBV10-2 to TRBJ1-1, with D maybe TRBD1 (5 bases). V dropped 0 bases and J dropped 10 bases, with 18 bases sitting between them. CDR1 and CDR2 (germline): WSHSY, SAAADI. The CDR3 consists of 15 residues. The CDR3 DNA follows: TGCGCCAGCAGTGAGTCGTCGGGCAGGGAAGTAGCAGCTTTCTTT. This gives the protein CASSESSGREVAAFF.

This clone has only a few counts. The chain uses TRBV16 and TRBJ2-3, with TRBD2 matching 15 bases. CDR1 is KGHSY and CDR2 is FQNENV in the germline V gene. V lost 3 bases, J lost 4 bases, and 8 bases stayed unmatched. The CDR3 is made up of 18 amino acids. In DNA form, the CDR3 reads TGTGCCAGCAGCCACGGACTAGCGGGAGGGGGCCGGGCAGATACGCAGTATTTT. It encodes CASSHGLAGGGRADTQYF. The full variable domain, with the rest looked up from reference TRBV16 and TRBJ2-3, is GEEVAQTPKHLVRGEGQKAKLYCAPIKGHSYVFWYQQVLKNEFKFLISFQNENVFDETGMPKERFSAKCLPNSPCSLEIQATKLEDSAVYFCASSHGLAGGGRADTQYFGPGTRLTVL.

The chain carries TRBV29-1 and TRBJ1-3; D is undetermined. Trimming pared 7 bases from V and 6 bases from J, leaving 13 bases between. This CDR3 contains 12 residues. Per germline, CDR1 SQVTM and CDR2 ANQGSEA. The CDR3 region is CSARGGQNTIYF. CDR3 bases: TGCAGCGCCCGGGGAGGGCAAAACACCATATATTTT.

There are a few counts of this clone. V is TRBV9 and J is TRBJ2-5; TRBD2 might be the D (5 bases). The CDR3 runs to 14 residues. The germline gives CDR1 SGDLS, CDR2 YYNGEE. The V end was cut by 3 bases, the J end by 5 bases, with 14 bases between. CDR3 sequence: CASSGTASGETQYF. In DNA form, the CDR3 reads TGTGCCAGCAGCGGAACAGCCTCGGGGGAGACCCAGTACTTC. Complete variable domain (other parts from reference TRBV9 and TRBJ2-5): DSGVTQTPKHLITATGQRVTLRCSPRSGDLSVYWYQQSLDQGLQFLIQYYNGEERAKGNILERFSAQQFPDLHSELNLSSLELGDSALYFCASSGTASGETQYFGPGTRLLVL.

The chain has TRBV11-1 and TRBJ1-1; 12 bases fit TRBD1. CDR1 is SGHAT and CDR2 is FQDESV in the germline V gene (reference sequence). V was clipped by 7 bases and J by 1 base; unmatched bases: 7. CDR3 length equals 16 residues. This chain's CDR3 is CASKRGTGGANTEAFF. Here the CDR3 DNA reads TGTGCCAGCAAAAGGGGGACAGGGGGCGCGAACACTGAAGCTTTCTTT.

V usage is TRBV9 and J usage is TRBJ2-5, with no clear D. The CDR3 loop spans 15 amino acids. Trimming removed 3 bases from V and 5 bases from J, with 17 bases in between. Germline V lookup: CDR1 SGDLS, CDR2 YYNGEE. In nucleotides, the CDR3 is TGTGCCAGCAGCGGACCCCAATTAGCTGGGGAGACCCAGTACTTC. As protein: CASSGPQLAGETQYF.

The chain carries TRBV12-5 and TRBJ2-7; TRBD2 matches at 9 bases. The CDR3 extends over 16 amino acids. Germline V lookup: CDR1 LGHNT, CDR2 FRNRAP. J gave up 2 bases and V 7 bases, and 12 bases lay outside the gene matches. For the CDR3, the DNA is TGTGCTAGTGAAATAACAACGGGACTAGCCGCCTACGAGCAGTACGTC. It codes for CASEITTGLAAYEQYV.

The CDR3 bases are TGCGCCAGCAGCCAAATCTCTAGCGGAGGGCCCAATGAGCAGTTCTTC. It codes for CASSQISSGGPNEQFF. The chain couples TRBV4-3 to TRBJ2-1; 7 positions match TRBD2. The CDR3 covers 16 residues. Germline V gene sequence: CDR1 LGHNA, CDR2 YSLEER. V trimming: 2 bases; J trimming: 6 bases; junction bases outside the gene matches: 10.

The genes are TRBV19 and TRBJ1-4; D might be TRBD1 (6 bases). Germline lookup yields CDR1 LNHDA and CDR2 SQIVND (reference sequence). The CDR3 contains 15 residues. V shed 3 bases and J shed 7 bases, with 15 bases lying between them. CDR3 in amino acids: CASSIGARGFEKLFF. CDR3 sequence (DNA): TGTGCCAGTAGTATCGGGGCCAGGGGTTTTGAAAAACTGTTTTTT.

The gene calls are TRBV27 and TRBJ2-5, with 7 bases that match TRBD2. Germline CDR1 MNHEY, CDR2 SMNVEV (reference sequence). This CDR3 has 14 amino acids. J lost 3 bases, V lost 2 bases, and 3 bases had no gene match. The CDR3 loop is CASSLASGEETQYF. The DNA for the CDR3 is TGTGCCAGCAGTTTAGCTAGCGGCGAAGAGACCCAGTACTTC.

J is TRBJ2-1 and V is TRBV19; TRBD2 matches 7 bases. CDR1 is LNHDA, CDR2 SQIVND, per germline (reference sequence). The CDR3 extends over 15 amino acids. Losses at the gene ends were 5 bases for V and 0 bases for J; bases not matched to a gene: 4. The CDR3 DNA follows: TGTGCCAGTAGTGCGCGGGAGAGCTCCTACAATGAGCAGTTCTTC. Translating gives CASSARESSYNEQFF. The full variable domain, with the rest looked up from reference TRBV19 and TRBJ2-1, is DGGITQSPKYLFRKEGQNVTLSCEQNLNHDAMYWYRQDPGQGLRLIYYSQIVNDFQKGDIAEGYSVSREKKESFPLTVTSAQKNPTAFYLCASSARESSYNEQFFGPGTRLTVL.

CDR3 sequence (DNA): TGTGCCAGCAGCAAGGACAGGGTGGGGCAGCCCCAGCATTTT. Translating it yields CASSKDRVGQPQHF. V is TRBV7-8 and J is TRBJ1-5, with 8 bases matching TRBD1. V lost 5 bases and J lost 7; bases outside the gene matches: 7. The CDR3 runs to 14 residues. Germline CDR1 reads SGHVS; CDR2 reads FQNEAQ.

The gene calls are TRBV9 and TRBJ2-1; D is unclear. V was trimmed by 0 bases and J by 0 bases, leaving 7 bases between them. Germline CDR1 SGDLS, CDR2 YYNGEE. CDR3 length: 15 residues. The CDR3 reads CASSVAPSSYNEQFF. For the CDR3, the DNA is TGTGCCAGCAGCGTAGCGCCCAGCTCCTACAATGAGCAGTTCTTC.

The genes are TRBV7-9 and TRBJ2-7; TRBD2 matches at 9 bases. There are 14 residues in the CDR3. Germline CDR1 is SEHNR and CDR2 is FQNEAQ (reference sequence). The V segment lost 7 bases and the J segment 3 bases; nucleotides outside the gene matches: 7. The CDR3 here is CASTPLAGIYEQYV. CDR3 DNA sequence: TGTGCCAGCACCCCGCTAGCGGGAATCTACGAGCAGTACGTC.

The CDR3 is CASSGPSGGETQYF. Here the CDR3 DNA reads TGTGCCAGCAGCGGGCCTAGCGGGGGAGAGACCCAGTACTTC. V gene TRBV5-6 combines with J gene TRBJ2-5; 10 positions agree with TRBD2. Germline assignment: CDR1 SGHDT and CDR2 YYEEEE. CDR3 length equals 14 residues. Germline trimming cut 4 bases from V and 4 bases from J; bases unmatched to any gene: 4.